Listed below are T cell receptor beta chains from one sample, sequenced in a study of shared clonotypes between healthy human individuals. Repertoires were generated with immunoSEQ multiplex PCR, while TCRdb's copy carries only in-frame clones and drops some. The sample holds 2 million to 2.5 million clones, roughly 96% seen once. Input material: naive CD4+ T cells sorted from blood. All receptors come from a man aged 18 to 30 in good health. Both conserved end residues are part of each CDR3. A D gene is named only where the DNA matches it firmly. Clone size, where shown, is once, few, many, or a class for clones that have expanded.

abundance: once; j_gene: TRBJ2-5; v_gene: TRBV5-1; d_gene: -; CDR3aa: CASSLTETQYF; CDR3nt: TGCGCCAGCAGCTTAACGGAGACCCAGTACTTC
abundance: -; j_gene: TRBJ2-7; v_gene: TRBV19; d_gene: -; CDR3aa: CASQYTGHNAYEQYF; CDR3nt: TGTGCCAGTCAGTATACGGGACACAACGCCTACGAGCAGTACTTC
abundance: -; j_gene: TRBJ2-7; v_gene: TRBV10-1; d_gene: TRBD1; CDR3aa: CASSSGQTNEQYF; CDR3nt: TGCGCCAGCAGTTCGGGACAGACTAACGAGCAGTACTTC
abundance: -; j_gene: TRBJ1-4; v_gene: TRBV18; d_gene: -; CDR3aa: CASSPVTGTTNEKLFF; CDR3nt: TGTGCCAGCTCACCAGTAACAGGGACGACTAATGAAAAACTGTTTTTT
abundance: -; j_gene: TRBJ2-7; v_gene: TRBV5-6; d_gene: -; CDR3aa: CASSPLADSYEQYF; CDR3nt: TGTGCCAGCAGCCCCTTAGCGGACTCCTACGAGCAGTACTTC
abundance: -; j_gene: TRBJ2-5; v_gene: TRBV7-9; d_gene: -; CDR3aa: CASSLGLIEETQYF; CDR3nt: TGTGCCAGCAGCTTAGGACTCATAGAAGAGACCCAGTACTTC
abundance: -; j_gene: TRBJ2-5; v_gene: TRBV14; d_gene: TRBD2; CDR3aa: CASSQGIGLAGVAGTQYF; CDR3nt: TGTGCCAGCAGCCAAGGGATCGGACTAGCGGGAGTGGCAGGAACCCAGTACTTC
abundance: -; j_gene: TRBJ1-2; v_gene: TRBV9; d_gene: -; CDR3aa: CASSGGKLQDGYTF; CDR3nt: TGTGCCAGCAGCGGAGGAAAACTACAGGATGGCTACACCTTC
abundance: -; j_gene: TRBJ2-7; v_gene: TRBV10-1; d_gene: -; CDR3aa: CASSERLEHEQYF; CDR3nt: TGCGCCAGCAGTGAGAGGTTAGAACACGAGCAGTACTTC
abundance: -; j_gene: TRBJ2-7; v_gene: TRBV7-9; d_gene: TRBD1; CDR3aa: CASSPGQSSYEQYF; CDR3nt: TGTGCCAGCAGCCCGGGACAGAGCTCCTACGAGCAGTACTTC
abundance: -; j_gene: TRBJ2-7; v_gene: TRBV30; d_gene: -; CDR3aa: CACEGEGRPFYEQYF; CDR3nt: TGTGCCTGTGAAGGGGAAGGGCGTCCTTTCTACGAGCAGTACTTC
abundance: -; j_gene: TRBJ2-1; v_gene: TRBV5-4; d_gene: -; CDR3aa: CASSLGSSYNEQFF; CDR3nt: TGTGCCAGCAGCTTGGGATCTAGTTACAATGAGCAGTTCTTC
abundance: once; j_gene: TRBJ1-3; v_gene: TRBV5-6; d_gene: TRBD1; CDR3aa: CASSIQDRGIGNTIYF; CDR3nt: TGTGCCAGCAGTATCCAGGACAGGGGGATCGGAAACACCATATATTTT
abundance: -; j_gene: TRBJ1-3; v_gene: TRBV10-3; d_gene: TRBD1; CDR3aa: CAISGRDRGTGNTIYF; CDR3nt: TGTGCCATCAGTGGCCGGGACAGGGGGACCGGAAACACCATATATTTT
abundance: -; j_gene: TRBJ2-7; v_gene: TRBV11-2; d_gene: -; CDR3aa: CASSPTGSSYEQYF; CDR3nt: TGTGCCAGCAGCCCAACAGGGAGCTCCTACGAGCAGTACTTC
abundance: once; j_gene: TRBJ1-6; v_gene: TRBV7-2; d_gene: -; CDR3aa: CASSAQRNSPLHF; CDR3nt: TGTGCCAGCAGTGCGCAGCGGAATTCACCCCTCCACTTT
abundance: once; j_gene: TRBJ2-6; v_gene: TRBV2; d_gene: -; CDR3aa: CASIPGPGANVLTF; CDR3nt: TGTGCCAGCATTCCAGGCCCTGGGGCCAACGTCCTGACTTTC
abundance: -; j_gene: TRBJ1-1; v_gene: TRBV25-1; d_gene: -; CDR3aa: CASSEGGVPGNTEAFF; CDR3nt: TGTGCCAGCAGTGAAGGGGGGGTCCCAGGGAACACTGAAGCTTTCTTT
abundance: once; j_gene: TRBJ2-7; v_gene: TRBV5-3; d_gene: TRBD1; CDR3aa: CARSLAIDRGPRTYEQYF; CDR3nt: TGTGCCAGAAGCTTGGCGATTGACAGGGGGCCAAGAACCTACGAGCAGTACTTC
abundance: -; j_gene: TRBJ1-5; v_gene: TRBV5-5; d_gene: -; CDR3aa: CASSLSRQQPQHF; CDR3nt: TGTGCCAGCAGCTTGTCCCGCCAACAGCCCCAGCATTTT
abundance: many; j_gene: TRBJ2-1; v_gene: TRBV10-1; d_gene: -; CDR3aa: CASSESGSNEQFF; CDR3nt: TGCGCCAGCAGTGAGTCAGGGAGCAATGAGCAGTTCTTC
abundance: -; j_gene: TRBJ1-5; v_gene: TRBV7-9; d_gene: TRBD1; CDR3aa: CASSLEGGRQPQHF; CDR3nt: TGTGCCAGCAGCTTAGAAGGGGGCAGGCAGCCCCAGCATTTT
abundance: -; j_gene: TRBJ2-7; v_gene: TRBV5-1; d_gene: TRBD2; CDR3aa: CASSSRQRAGGSSYEQYF; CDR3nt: TGCGCCAGCAGTTCGCGCCAGCGCGCGGGAGGCTCCTCCTACGAGCAGTACTTC
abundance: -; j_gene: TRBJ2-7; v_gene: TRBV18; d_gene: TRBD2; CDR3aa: CASSQSSGRGEQYF; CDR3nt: TGTGCCAGCTCACAATCTAGCGGGAGGGGCGAGCAGTACTTC
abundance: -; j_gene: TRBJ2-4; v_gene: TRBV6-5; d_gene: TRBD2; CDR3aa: CASSLGGGVPNIQYF; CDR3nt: TGTGCCAGCAGTCTCGGCGGGGGGGTTCCAAACATTCAGTACTTC
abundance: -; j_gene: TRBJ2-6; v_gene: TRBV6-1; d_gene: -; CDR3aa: CASSERRSGANVLTF; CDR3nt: TGTGCCAGCAGTGAACGCAGGTCTGGGGCCAACGTCCTGACTTTC
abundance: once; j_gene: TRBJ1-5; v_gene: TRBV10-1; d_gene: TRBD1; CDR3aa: CASSDPTGARKKDNQPQHF; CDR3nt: TGCGCCAGCAGTGATCCGACAGGGGCCCGCAAAAAGGACAATCAGCCCCAGCATTTT
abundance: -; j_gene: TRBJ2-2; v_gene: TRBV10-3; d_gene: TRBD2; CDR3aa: CAISGVPGLPNTGELFF; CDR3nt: TGTGCCATCAGTGGAGTGCCGGGACTACCAAACACCGGGGAGCTGTTTTTT
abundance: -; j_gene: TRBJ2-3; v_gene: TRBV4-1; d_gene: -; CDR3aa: CASSQDRGGTSTDTQYF; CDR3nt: TGCGCCAGCAGCCAAGATAGGGGGGGGACTAGCACAGATACGCAGTATTTT
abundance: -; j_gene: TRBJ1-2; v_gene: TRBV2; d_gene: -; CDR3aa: CATSYRTDYGYTF; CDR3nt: TGTGCCACCTCTTATAGGACAGACTATGGCTACACCTTC
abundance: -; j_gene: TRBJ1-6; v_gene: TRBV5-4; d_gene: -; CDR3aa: CASSAGLGNSPLHF; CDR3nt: TGTGCCAGCTCCGCGGGGTTGGGAAATTCACCCCTCCACTTT
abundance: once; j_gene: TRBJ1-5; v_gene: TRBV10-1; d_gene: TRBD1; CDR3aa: CASGQDNQPQHF; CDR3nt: TGCGCCAGCGGACAGGACAATCAGCCCCAGCATTTT
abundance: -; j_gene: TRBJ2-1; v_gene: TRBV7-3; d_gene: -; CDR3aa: CASSLRAGAGNEQFF; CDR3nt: TGTGCCAGCAGCTTACGGGCGGGGGCCGGTAATGAGCAGTTCTTC
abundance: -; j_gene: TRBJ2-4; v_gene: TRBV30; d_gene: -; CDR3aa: CAWSDGQYLAKNIQYF; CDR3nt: TGTGCCTGGAGTGACGGACAGTATCTAGCCAAAAACATTCAGTACTTC
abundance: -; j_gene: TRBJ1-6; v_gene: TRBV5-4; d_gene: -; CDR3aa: CASRPYREPNSPLHF; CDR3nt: TGTGCCAGCAGACCTTACAGGGAGCCTAATTCACCCCTCCACTTT
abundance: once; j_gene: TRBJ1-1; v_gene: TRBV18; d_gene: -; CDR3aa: CASSPVRNTEAFF; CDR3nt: TGTGCCAGCTCACCAGTAAGGAACACTGAAGCTTTCTTT
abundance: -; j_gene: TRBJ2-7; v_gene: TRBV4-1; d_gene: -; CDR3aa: CASSQEGVNPYEQYF; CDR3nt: TGCGCCAGCAGCCAAGAGGGAGTAAATCCGTACGAGCAGTACTTC
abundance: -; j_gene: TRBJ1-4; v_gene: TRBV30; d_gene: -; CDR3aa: CAWSGHSEGEKLFF; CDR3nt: TGTGCCTGGAGTGGCCACAGTGAGGGTGAAAAACTGTTTTTT
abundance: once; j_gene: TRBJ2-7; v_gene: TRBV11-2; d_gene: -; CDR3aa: CASSLDRAGEQYF; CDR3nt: TGTGCCAGCAGCTTAGATCGGGCAGGCGAGCAGTACTTC
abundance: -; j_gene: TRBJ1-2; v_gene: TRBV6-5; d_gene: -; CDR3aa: CASSYSGAYGYGYTF; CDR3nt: TGTGCCAGCAGTTACTCCGGGGCCTACGGCTATGGCTACACCTTC
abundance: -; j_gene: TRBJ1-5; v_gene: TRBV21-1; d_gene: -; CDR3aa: CASTHSNQPQHF; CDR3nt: TGTGCCAGCACCCATAGCAATCAGCCCCAGCATTTT
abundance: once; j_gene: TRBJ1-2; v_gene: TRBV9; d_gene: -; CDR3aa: CASSVDAPAASGYTF; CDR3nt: TGTGCCAGCAGCGTGGACGCTCCGGCGGCTTCTGGCTACACCTTC
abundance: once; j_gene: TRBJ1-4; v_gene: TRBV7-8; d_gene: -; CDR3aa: CASSSTENEKLFF; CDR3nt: TGTGCCAGCAGCTCAACAGAAAATGAAAAACTGTTTTTT
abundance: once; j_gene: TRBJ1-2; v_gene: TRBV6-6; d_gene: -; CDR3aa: CASSPDYGYTF; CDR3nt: TGTGCCAGCAGTCCGGACTATGGCTACACCTTC
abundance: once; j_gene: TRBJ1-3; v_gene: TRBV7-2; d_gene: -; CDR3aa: CASSLGSGNTIYF; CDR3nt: TGTGCCAGCAGCCTAGGAAGTGGAAACACCATATATTTT
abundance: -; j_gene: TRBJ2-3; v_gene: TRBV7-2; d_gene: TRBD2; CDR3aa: CASSLRLAESRTDTQYF; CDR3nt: TGTGCCAGCAGCTTGCGACTAGCGGAAAGCCGCACAGATACGCAGTATTTT
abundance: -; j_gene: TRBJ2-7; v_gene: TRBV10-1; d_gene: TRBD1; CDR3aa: CASSRDRGYEQYF; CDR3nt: TGCGCCAGCAGCAGGGACAGGGGCTACGAGCAGTACTTC
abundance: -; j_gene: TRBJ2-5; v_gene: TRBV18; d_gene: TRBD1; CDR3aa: CASSPPMGQEGTQYF; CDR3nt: TGTGCCAGCTCACCACCGATGGGACAGGAAGGGACCCAGTACTTC
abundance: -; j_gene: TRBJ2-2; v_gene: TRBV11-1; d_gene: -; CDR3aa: CASSLQQSPGELFF; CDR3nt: TGTGCCAGCAGCTTACAGCAGTCGCCCGGGGAGCTGTTTTTT
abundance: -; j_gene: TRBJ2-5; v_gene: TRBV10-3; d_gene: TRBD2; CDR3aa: CAISAGVETQYF; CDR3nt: TGTGCCATCAGCGCGGGAGTTGAGACCCAGTACTTC
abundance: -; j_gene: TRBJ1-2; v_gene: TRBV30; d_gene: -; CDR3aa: CAWRAGSGRTYGYTF; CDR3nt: TGTGCCTGGAGAGCAGGGTCCGGACGGACATATGGCTACACCTTC
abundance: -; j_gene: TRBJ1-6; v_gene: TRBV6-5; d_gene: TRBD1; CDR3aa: CASRGQAYSPLHF; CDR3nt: TGTGCCAGCAGGGGACAGGCCTATTCACCCCTCCACTTT
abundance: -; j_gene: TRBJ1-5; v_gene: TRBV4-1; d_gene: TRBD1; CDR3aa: CASSRVGQGARQPQHF; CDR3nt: TGCGCCAGCAGCCGTGTTGGACAGGGGGCGAGACAGCCCCAGCATTTT
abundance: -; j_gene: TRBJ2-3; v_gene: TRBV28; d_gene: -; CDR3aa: CASTLTDRPAQYF; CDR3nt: TGTGCCAGCACCCTTACTGACCGGCCGGCGCAGTATTTT
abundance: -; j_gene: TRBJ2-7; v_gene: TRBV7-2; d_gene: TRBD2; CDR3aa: CASSSTSGWVDEQYF; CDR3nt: TGTGCCAGCAGCTCCACTAGCGGGTGGGTGGACGAGCAGTACTTC
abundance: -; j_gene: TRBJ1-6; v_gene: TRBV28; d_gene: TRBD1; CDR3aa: CASSPGTDNSPLHF; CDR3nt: TGTGCCAGCAGCCCCGGGACAGATAATTCACCCCTCCACTTT
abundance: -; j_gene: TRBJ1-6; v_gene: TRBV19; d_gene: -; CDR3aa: CASSNRDSSPLHF; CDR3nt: TGTGCCAGTAGTAACAGGGATAGTTCACCCCTCCACTTT